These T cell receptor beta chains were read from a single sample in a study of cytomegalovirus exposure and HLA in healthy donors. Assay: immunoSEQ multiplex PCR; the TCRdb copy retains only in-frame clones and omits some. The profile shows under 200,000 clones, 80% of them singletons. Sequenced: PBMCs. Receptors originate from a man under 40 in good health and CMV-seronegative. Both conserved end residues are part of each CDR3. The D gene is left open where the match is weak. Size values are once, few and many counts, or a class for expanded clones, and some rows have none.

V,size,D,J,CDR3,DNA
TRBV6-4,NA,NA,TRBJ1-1,CASKMSVGSSTEAFF,TGTGCCAGCAAGATGAGTGTTGGTAGTTCCACTGAAGCTTTCTTT
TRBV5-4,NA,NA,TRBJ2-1,CASSLSGHNEQFF,TGTGCCAGCAGCTTGTCAGGTCACAATGAGCAGTTCTTC
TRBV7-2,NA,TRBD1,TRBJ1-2,CASSPYRQGANGYTF,TGTGCCAGCAGCCCCTACCGGCAGGGGGCAAATGGCTACACCTTC
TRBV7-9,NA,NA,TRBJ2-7,CASSLAWGPGEQYF,TGTGCCAGCAGCCTAGCATGGGGGCCCGGCGAGCAGTACTTC
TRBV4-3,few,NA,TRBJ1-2,CASSHLLARTDITNYGYTF,TGCGCCAGCAGCCATCTCCTCGCCCGGACAGATATTACTAACTATGGCTACACCTTC
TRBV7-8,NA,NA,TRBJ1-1,CASSFHRVPEAFF,TGTGCCAGCAGCTTCCACAGGGTCCCTGAAGCTTTCTTT
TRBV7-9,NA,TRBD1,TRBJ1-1,CASSWLQGGSTEAFF,TGTGCCAGCAGCTGGCTACAGGGGGGAAGCACTGAAGCTTTCTTT
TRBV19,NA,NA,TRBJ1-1,CASLGHSLNTEAFF,TGTGCCAGCCTCGGACATTCTTTGAACACTGAAGCTTTCTTT
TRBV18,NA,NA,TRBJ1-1,CASSPRQGNTEAFF,TGTGCCAGCTCACCACGGCAGGGGAACACTGAAGCTTTCTTT
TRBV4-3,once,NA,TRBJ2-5,CASSQEEGLTRGETQYF,TGCGCCAGCAGCCAAGAGGAGGGGCTGACCCGGGGGGAGACCCAGTACTTC
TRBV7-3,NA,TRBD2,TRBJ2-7,CASSQRGGSAYEQYF,TGTGCCAGCAGTCAGCGTGGCGGGAGTGCCTACGAGCAGTACTTC
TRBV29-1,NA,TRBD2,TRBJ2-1,CSVERIRGLAGGNRVYGEQFF,TGCAGCGTTGAAAGAATCCGAGGGCTAGCGGGAGGGAACAGAGTTTACGGTGAGCAGTTCTTC
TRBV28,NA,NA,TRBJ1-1,CASSLFRGPEAFF,TGTGCCAGCAGTTTATTCAGGGGCCCCGAAGCTTTCTTT
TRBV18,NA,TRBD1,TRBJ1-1,CASSPPTGENTEAFF,TGTGCCAGCTCACCACCGACAGGGGAGAACACTGAAGCTTTCTTT
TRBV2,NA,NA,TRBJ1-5,CASTRGGDQNQPQHF,TGTGCCAGCACCCGAGGGGGGGACCAGAATCAGCCCCAGCATTTT
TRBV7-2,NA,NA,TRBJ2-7,CASSLGSGTYEQYF,TGTGCCAGCAGCTTAGGTTCTGGGACATACGAGCAGTACTTC
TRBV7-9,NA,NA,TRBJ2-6,CASSLGETGANVLTF,TGTGCCAGCAGCTTAGGGGAGACCGGGGCCAACGTCCTGACTTTC
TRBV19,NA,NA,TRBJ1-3,CASSKGADPGNTIYF,TGTGCCAGTAGTAAAGGGGCAGATCCTGGAAACACCATATATTTT